The 16 T cell receptor beta chains below all came from one sample that was sequenced in a study of neurological immune-mediated disorders (dated by TCRdb to the late 2010s). Libraries came from 5' RACE. The reads were generated on an Illumina HiSeq 2500. TCRdb reanalyzed the raw reads on its own, using fastp at Q25 for trimming and MiXCR for clone calling, and kept in-frame beta chains. Identical CDR3 protein sequences are pooled into one entry, listed with their most common genes and DNA. This sample comprises roughly 80,000 distinct CDR3 sequences, about a sixth of them detected only once. The leading ten clones occupy about 16% of the sample. Sequenced input: PBMCs. The receptors come from a woman between 40 and 55 years old in good health.

Ten or more counts support this clonotype. This sequence joins TRBV12-3 or TRBV12-4 and TRBJ2-3, with D possibly matching TRBD2 (5 bases). This CDR3 contains 13 residues. The V gene lost 5 bases and the J gene lost 0 bases, with 6 bases spanning the gap. CDR3 DNA sequence: TGTGCCAGCAGTGGACTGAGCACAGATACGCAGTATTTT. Translation: CASSGLSTDTQYF.

In its sample, this clonotype was seen many times. The chain employs TRBV3-1 and TRBJ2-1; a weak D match, TRBD1 (5 bases). The germline V gene encodes CDR1 LGHDT and CDR2 YNNKEL (reference sequence). The CDR3 loop spans 14 amino acids. Trimming took off 1 base at V and 9 bases at J, with 13 bases between the two ends. The CDR3 reads CASSQVKGAGEQFF. In DNA form, the CDR3 reads TGTGCCAGCAGCCAAGTCAAAGGGGCTGGTGAGCAGTTCTTC.

Notes on this clonotype: With a much larger clone just one base away, this may be a read error. The chain joins TRBV20-1 to TRBJ1-1; D not certain. CDR1 and CDR2 (germline): DFQATT, SNEGSKA (reference sequence). This CDR3 comprises 11 residues. The CDR3 protein is CRAHMGTEAFF. Here the CDR3 DNA reads TGCAGGGCTCACATGGGAACTGAAGCTTTCTTT.

This clonotype has at least ten counts. The CDR3 DNA sequence: TGTGCCAGCAGGCCTGGGACAGGGACCCCAGGGTCATCGGGGCCCCAGCATTTT. This sequence encodes CASRPGTGTPGSSGPQHF. This rearrangement joins TRBV28 to TRBJ1-5; 9 nucleotides agree with TRBD1. CDR3 length equals 18 residues. Unmatched junction bases numbered 21, after V lost 6 bases and J lost 9 bases. Per the germline V gene, CDR1 is MDHEN and CDR2 is SYDVKM.

This clonotype was found many times. The CDR3 DNA reads TGTGCCAGCAGCCCAGACACTGTGGGGGACTATGGCTACACCTTC. Amino acid sequence: CASSPDTVGDYGYTF. The chain joins TRBV7-2 to TRBJ1-2, with TRBD1 as a possible D gene (5 bases). The V and J ends lost 5 bases and 3 bases respectively, with 16 bases between them. CDR1 and CDR2 (germline): SGHTA, FQGNSA. The CDR3 covers 15 residues.

This clonotype has at least ten counts. The chain combines TRBV6-1 with TRBJ1-1, with no clear D. In germline, CDR1 is MNHNS, CDR2 SASEGT. Trimming took 2 bases from V and 6 from J, leaving 10 bases between them. This CDR3 comprises 13 residues. CDR3 residues: CASSEYQAPEAFF. DNA for the CDR3: TGTGCCAGCAGTGAATACCAGGCCCCTGAAGCTTTCTTT.

The chain couples TRBV29-1 to TRBJ1-4; TRBD1 is a possible D gene (6 bases). Germline V lookup: CDR1 SQVTM, CDR2 ANQGSEA. The length of the CDR3 is 14 residues. The ends were cut back, 5 bases at V and 4 bases at J, with 14 bases in the middle. The CDR3 region has the DNA TGCAGCGTTCCACGGACAGAGATTAATGAAAAACTGTTTTTT. It specifies CSVPRTEINEKLFF.

This clonotype was detected only a few times. This chain connects TRBV7-2 to TRBJ2-5; D call uncertain. Per the germline V gene, CDR1 is SGHTA and CDR2 is FQGNSA. The V gene lost 5 bases and the J gene lost 1 base, with 14 bases spanning the gap. The CDR3 has 15 amino acids. The CDR3 DNA sequence: TGTGCCAGCAGCCCCAGGTCGGCGTCCCAAGAGACCCAGTACTTC. Amino acid sequence: CASSPRSASQETQYF.

This clonotype was detected only once. At one end, the junction sequence differs from germline, possibly due to a read error. The rearrangement links TRBV3-1 to TRBJ2-1; 8 bases line up with TRBD2. This CDR3 is 16 amino acids long. The V gene's germline CDR1 is LGHDT and CDR2 YNNKEL (reference sequence). Written as DNA, the CDR3 is TGTGCCAGCAGCCAAGATCTAGGGACTAGGTGCAATGAGCACTTCTTC. Amino acids: CASSQDLGTRCNEHFF.

In the case of this clonotype: This may be a read error, as it is one base from a much larger clone. The CDR3 region is CASSPTGEASEKLFF. The CDR3 DNA is TGCGCCAGCAGCCCAACAGGGGAAGCTAGTGAAAAACTGTTTTTT. V and J are TRBV4-1 and TRBJ1-4; TRBD1 aligns across 7 bases. The CDR3 length is 15 residues. Germline assignment: CDR1 MGHRA and CDR2 YSYEKL. V was clipped by 4 bases and J by 7 bases; unmatched bases: 9.

A note on this clonotype: Being one base from a much bigger clone, this may be a read error. The V call is TRBV9, the J call TRBJ2-1; the D gene is possibly TRBD1 (5 bases). With 1 base removed from V and 5 bases from J, the gap between germline ends came to 13 bases. The CDR3 has 15 amino acids. The V gene's germline CDR1 is SGDLS and CDR2 YYNGEE. This chain's CDR3 is CASSVKGVPNNEQFF. DNA of the CDR3: TGTGCCAGCAGCGTAAAAGGGGTGCCAAACAATGAGCAGTTCTTC.

This clonotype was seen many times. This chain links TRBV28 with TRBJ2-1; a weak D match, TRBD2 (6 bases). Trimming removed 2 bases from V and 6 bases from J, with 17 bases in between. Germline V CDR1 and CDR2: MDHEN, SYDVKM. This CDR3 is built from 16 residues. The chain's CDR3 is CASSLTGTGRGNEQFF. Written as DNA, the CDR3 is TGTGCCAGCAGTTTAACCGGGACTGGACGTGGCAATGAGCAGTTCTTC.

This clonotype has at least ten counts. This chain joins TRBV27 and TRBJ1-2; 10 bases align to TRBD1. J lost 6 bases, V lost 8 bases, and 9 bases had no gene match. This CDR3 has 14 residues. Germline loops: CDR1 MNHEY, CDR2 SMNVEV (reference sequence). CDR3 region: CASAEYGTGDGYTF. CDR3 bases: TGTGCCAGCGCGGAGTACGGGACAGGGGATGGCTACACCTTC.

There are many counts of this clonotype. The chain combines TRBV20-1 with TRBJ2-5, with D perhaps TRBD1 (5 bases). The germline V and J ends were trimmed by 3 bases and 2 bases, with 13 bases remaining between them. The germline CDR1 and CDR2 sequences are DFQATT and SNEGSKA (reference sequence). This CDR3 contains 14 residues. The CDR3 DNA reads TGCAGTGCTAGCGCTCTACAGGTGCAAGAGACCCAGTACTTC. This codes for CSASALQVQETQYF.

This clonotype was seen at least ten times. The V and J genes are TRBV6-5 and TRBJ2-3; D is perhaps TRBD2 (6 bases). From germline, CDR1 is MNHEY and CDR2 SVGAGI. This CDR3 is built from 17 residues. Trimming left V 5 bases short and J 2 bases short, with 20 bases between. The CDR3 nucleotides read TGTGCCAGCAGTCCATCAGCGGGCCAGCCCCTCACAGATACGCAGTATTTT. Its protein is CASSPSAGQPLTDTQYF.

Ten or more counts support this clonotype. V and J are TRBV6-5 and TRBJ2-3; 8 bases line up with TRBD2. Germline V gene lookup returns CDR1 MNHEY and CDR2 SVGAGI. The V gene end was trimmed by 0 bases and the J gene end by 5 bases; junction bases not matched to a gene: 10. CDR3 length equals 17 residues. CDR3 loop: CASSYSSFRGGKDTQYF. DNA for the CDR3: TGTGCCAGCAGTTACTCGAGTTTCCGGGGGGGCAAAGATACGCAGTATTTT.